This T cell receptor (beta chain) was profiled in a study of blood T cell repertoires in COVID-19. The CDR3 is made up of 15 amino acids. V shed 0 bases and J 5 bases; nucleotides not matched to a gene: 5. The germline V gene encodes CDR1 KGHSH and CDR2 LQKENI. In the authors' workflow: Amplification of reference gene primers provided the estimated nucleated cell counts. Assay: immunoSEQ multiplex PCR; the TCRdb copy retains only in-frame clones and omits some. D and trimming were read from the DNA, whereas the V and J calls and clone size are those reported in that table. Of 300,000 to 400,000 clones listed, approximately 88% are singletons. Living in under 30 US areas, the participants were between roughly 18 and 90 years of age.

This clonotype was obtained from a woman in her thirties with acute COVID-19. Sequencing was carried out using PBMCs or T cells enriched from blood (not recorded which). The chain joins TRBV18 to TRBJ2-7, with 9 bases fitting TRBD1. The CDR3 DNA reads TGTGCCAGCTCACCACCGCGGACAGGGGCGAACGAGCAGTACTTC. It codes for CASSPPRTGANEQYF.